This T cell receptor (beta chain) was retrieved from a study of T cell changes during pregnancy in multiple sclerosis. Germline V gene data show CDR1 as SGHRS and CDR2 as YFSETQ. V gave up 5 bases and J gave up 0 bases, with 17 bases separating them. This CDR3 region has 16 residues. Profiling relied on immunoSEQ multiplex PCR, and the TCRdb table lists in-frame clones only, not all of them. The sample has just under 60,000 clones; about 92% are singletons. This material consisted of peripheral blood, taken in the first trimester of pregnancy. The chain is built from TRBV5-1 and TRBJ1-1; possible D gene TRBD1, 6 bases. This receptor was taken from a female donor with multiple sclerosis, enrolled in a pregnancy study. The CDR3, as DNA: TGCGCCAGCAGTAGAACAGGGTCAGAATTGAACACTGAAGCTTTCTTT. Its translation is CASSRTGSELNTEAFF.